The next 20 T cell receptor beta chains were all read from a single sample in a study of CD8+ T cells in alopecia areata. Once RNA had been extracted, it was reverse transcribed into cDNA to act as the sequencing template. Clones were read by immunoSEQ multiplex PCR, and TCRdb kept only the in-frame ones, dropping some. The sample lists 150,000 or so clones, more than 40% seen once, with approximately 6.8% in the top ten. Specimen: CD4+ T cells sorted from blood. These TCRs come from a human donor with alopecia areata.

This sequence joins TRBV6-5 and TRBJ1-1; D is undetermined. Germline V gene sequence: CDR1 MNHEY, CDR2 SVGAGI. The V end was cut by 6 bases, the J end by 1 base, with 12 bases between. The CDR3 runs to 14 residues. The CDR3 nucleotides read TGTGCCAGCAGCAAGACAAAGTCGAACACTGAAGCTTTCTTT. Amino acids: CASSKTKSNTEAFF.

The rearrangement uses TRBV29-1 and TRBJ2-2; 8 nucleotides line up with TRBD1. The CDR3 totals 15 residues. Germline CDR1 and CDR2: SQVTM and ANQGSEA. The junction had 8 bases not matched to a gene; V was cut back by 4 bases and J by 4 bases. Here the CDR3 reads CSVGSDRGVTGELFF. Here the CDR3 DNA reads TGCAGCGTTGGGAGCGACAGGGGAGTCACCGGGGAGCTGTTTTTT.

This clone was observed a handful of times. As DNA, the CDR3 is TGTGCCAGCAGCCGATCCGGGACACACACCGGGGAGCTGTTTTTT. Its translation: CASSRSGTHTGELFF. J is TRBJ2-2 and V is TRBV14, with TRBD1 as a possible D gene (6 bases). The V gene lost 4 bases and the J gene lost 3 bases, with 12 bases spanning the gap. Germline V CDR1 and CDR2: SGHDN, FVKESK. This CDR3 is built from 15 residues.

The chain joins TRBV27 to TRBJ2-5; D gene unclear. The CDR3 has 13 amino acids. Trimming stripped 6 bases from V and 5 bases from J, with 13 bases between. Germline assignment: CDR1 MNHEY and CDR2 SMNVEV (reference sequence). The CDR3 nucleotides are TGTGCCAGCAGGGTTATAGGTCGGGAGACCCAGTACTTC. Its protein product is CASRVIGRETQYF.

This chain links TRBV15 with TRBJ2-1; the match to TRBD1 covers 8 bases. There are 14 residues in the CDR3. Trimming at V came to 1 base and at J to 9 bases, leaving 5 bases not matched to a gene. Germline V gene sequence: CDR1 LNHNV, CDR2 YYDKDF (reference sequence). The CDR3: CATSRGGTGGEQFF. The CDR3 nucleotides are TGTGCCACCAGCAGAGGGGGGACAGGCGGTGAGCAGTTCTTC.

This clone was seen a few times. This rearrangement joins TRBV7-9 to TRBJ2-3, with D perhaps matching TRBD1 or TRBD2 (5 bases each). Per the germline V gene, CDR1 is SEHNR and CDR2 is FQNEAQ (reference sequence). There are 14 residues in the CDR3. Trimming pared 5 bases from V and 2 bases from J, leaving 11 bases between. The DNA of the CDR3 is TGTGCCAGCAGCCAAGGGACCTACACAGATACGCAGTATTTT. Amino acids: CASSQGTYTDTQYF.

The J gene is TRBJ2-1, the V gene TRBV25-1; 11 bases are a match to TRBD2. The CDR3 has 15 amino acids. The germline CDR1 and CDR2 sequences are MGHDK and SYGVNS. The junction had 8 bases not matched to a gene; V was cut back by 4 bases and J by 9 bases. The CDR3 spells CASSGTSGRTIEQFF. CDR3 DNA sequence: TGTGCCAGCAGTGGTACTAGCGGGAGAACTATTGAGCAGTTCTTC.

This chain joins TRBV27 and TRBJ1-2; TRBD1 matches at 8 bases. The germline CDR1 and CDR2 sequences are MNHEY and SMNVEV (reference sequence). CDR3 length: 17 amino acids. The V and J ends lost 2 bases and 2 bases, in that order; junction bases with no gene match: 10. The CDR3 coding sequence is TGTGCCAGCAGTTTAATTGGACAGGGTGTTCACAACTATGGCTACACCTTC. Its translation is CASSLIGQGVHNYGYTF.

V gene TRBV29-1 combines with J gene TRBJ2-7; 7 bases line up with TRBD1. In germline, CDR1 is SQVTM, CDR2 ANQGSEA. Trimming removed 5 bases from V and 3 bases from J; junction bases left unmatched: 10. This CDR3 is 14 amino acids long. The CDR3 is CSVSGQRNSYEQYF. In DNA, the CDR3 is TGCAGCGTTTCGGGACAGCGGAACAGCTACGAGCAGTACTTC.

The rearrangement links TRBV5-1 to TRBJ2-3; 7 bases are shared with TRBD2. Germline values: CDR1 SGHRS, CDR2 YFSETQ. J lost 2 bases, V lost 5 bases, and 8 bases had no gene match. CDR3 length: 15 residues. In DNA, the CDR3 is TGCGCCAGCAGGACCAGCGGGGATGTCACAGATACGCAGTATTTT. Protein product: CASRTSGDVTDTQYF.

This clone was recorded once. CDR3 nucleotide sequence: TGTGCCAGCAGGCCGGGACAAAGTTCCTACGAGCAGTACTTC. It yields the protein CASRPGQSSYEQYF. The rearrangement joins TRBV28 to TRBJ2-7; possibly TRBD1 for D (6 bases). The CDR3 spans 14 residues. Germline values: CDR1 MDHEN, CDR2 SYDVKM. Deletions cut 6 bases from V and 1 base from J, with 13 bases between.

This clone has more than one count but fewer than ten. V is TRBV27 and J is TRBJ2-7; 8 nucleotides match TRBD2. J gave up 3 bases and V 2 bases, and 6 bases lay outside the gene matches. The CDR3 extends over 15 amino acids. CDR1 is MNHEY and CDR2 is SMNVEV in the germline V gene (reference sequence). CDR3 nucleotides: TGTGCCAGCAGTTTACGACTAGCGCGTAACTACGAGCAGTACTTC. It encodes CASSLRLARNYEQYF.

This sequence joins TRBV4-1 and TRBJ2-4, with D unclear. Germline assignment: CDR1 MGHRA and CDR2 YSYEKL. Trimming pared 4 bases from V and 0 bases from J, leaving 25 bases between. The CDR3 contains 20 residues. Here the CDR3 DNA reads TGCGCCAGCAGCCCAGAAGGACGGTCCCGCTTCATCCTAGCCAAAAACATTCAGTACTTC. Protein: CASSPEGRSRFILAKNIQYF.

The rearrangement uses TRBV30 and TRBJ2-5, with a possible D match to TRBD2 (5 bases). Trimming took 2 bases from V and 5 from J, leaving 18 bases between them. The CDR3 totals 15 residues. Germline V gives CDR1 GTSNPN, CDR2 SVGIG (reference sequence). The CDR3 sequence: CAWSIGDYRWETQYF. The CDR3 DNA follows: TGTGCCTGGAGTATTGGCGACTACCGCTGGGAGACCCAGTACTTC.

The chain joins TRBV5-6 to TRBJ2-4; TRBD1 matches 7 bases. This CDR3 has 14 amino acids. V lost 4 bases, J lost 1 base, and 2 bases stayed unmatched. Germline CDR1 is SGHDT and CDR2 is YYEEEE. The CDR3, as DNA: TGTGCCAGCAGCATGACAGGGGCCAAAAACATTCAGTACTTC. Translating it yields CASSMTGAKNIQYF.

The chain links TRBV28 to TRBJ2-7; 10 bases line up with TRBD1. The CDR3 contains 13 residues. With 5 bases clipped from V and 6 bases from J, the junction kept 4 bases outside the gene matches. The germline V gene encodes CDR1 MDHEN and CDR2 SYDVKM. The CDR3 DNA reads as TGTGCCAGCAGTCCCGGACAGGGGGGCGAGCAGTACTTC. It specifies CASSPGQGGEQYF. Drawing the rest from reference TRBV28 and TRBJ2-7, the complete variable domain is DVKVTQSSRYLVKRTGEKVFLECVQDMDHENMFWYRQDPGLGLRLIYFSYDVKMKEKGDIPEGYSVSREKKERFSLILESASTNQTSMYLCASSPGQGGEQYFGPGTRLTVT.

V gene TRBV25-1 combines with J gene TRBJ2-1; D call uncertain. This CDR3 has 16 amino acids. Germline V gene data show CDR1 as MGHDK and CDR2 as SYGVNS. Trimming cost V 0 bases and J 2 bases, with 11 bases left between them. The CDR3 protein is CASSEYSTGAYNEQFF. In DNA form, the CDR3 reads TGTGCCAGCAGTGAATACTCGACTGGAGCCTACAATGAGCAGTTCTTC.

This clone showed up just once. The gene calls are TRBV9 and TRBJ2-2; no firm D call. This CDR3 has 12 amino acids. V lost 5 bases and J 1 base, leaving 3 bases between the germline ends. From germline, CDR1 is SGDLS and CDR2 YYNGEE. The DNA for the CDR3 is TGTGCCAGCAGGAGGAACACCGGGGAGCTGTTTTTT. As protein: CASRRNTGELFF.

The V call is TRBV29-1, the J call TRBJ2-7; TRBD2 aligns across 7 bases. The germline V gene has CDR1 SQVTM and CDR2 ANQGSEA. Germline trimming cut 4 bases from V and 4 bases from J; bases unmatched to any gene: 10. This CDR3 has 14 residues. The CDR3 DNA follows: TGCAGCGTTGTGGTCCAGCGGGATGGTTACGAGCAGTACTTC. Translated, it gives CSVVVQRDGYEQYF.

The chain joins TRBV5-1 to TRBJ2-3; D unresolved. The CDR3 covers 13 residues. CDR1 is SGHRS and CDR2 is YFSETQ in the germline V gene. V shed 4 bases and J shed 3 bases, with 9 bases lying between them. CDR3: CASSVIRTDTQYF. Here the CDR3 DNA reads TGCGCCAGCAGCGTAATTAGGACAGATACGCAGTATTTT.